This T cell receptor (beta chain) was recorded in a study of T cells in Graves' hyperthyroidism and ophthalmopathy. General study results and limits: Most clonotypes expanded in the thyroid (above 0.001) were also present in blood.

TCR beta CDR3 regions were amplified from RNA. The study used the HTBI primer set for a first-round RT-PCR of the TCR CDR3. TCRdb re-analysed the multiplex PCR reads in MiXCR, keeping a single row per CDR3 protein. The repertoire has 500,000 to 600,000 distinct CDR3 sequences, 16% of them found once; the top ten carry under 20%. Of note for this clonotype: Its target is unknown.

This CDR3 is 16 amino acids long. Between the trimmed V and J ends, which lost 0 bases and 4 bases, there was a span of 15 bases. The germline V gene encodes CDR1 MNHEY and CDR2 SVGAGI. Aged 18 to 65, the patients had hyperthyroidism that was newly diagnosed and had lasted under 2 months. Researchers barred patients who had uncontrolled infection, other autoimmune disease, pregnancy or lactation. The PBMCs were sourced from fresh peripheral blood (about 10 ml). This TCR was sampled from a woman aged 18-29 years with Graves' hyperthyroidism. This chain joins TRBV6-5 and TRBJ1-1, with D possibly being TRBD1 (5 bases). Sequenced material: blood. The CDR3, as DNA: TGTGCCAGCAGTTACTCGACTGGGGGGGTCAGCACTGAAGCTTTCTTT. Protein product: CASSYSTGGVSTEAFF.